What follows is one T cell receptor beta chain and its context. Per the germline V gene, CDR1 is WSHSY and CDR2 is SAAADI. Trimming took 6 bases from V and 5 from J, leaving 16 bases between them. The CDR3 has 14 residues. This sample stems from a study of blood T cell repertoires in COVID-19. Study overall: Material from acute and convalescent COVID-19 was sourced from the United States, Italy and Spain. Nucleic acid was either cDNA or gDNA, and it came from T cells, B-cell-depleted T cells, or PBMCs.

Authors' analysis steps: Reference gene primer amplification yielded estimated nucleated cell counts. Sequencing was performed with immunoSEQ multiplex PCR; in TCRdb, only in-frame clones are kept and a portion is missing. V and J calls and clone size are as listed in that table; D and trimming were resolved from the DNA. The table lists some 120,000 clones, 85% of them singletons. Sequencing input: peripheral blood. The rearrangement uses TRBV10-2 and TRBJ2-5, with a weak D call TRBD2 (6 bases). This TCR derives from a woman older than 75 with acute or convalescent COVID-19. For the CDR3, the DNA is TGCGCCAGCAGACCAGGAGGGATCTGGGAGACCCAGTACTTC. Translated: CASRPGGIWETQYF.